Sequencing of this TCR beta chain was carried out in a study of radiation and T cells in renal cell carcinoma. Specified treatment: treatment-naive control, cytoreductive nephrectomy. The CDR3 is made up of 15 amino acids. CDR1 and CDR2 from the germline V gene are LGHNA and YSLEER. Trimming cost V 0 bases and J 3 bases, with 11 bases left between them. Generated by immunoSEQ multiplex PCR, the TCRdb table keeps only in-frame clones and is missing some. Of about 24,000 clones listed, about three fifths are singletons. Here the sequenced sample was tumor tissue, taken from a patient whose treatment was nephrectomy without radiotherapy. J is TRBJ1-2 and V is TRBV4-3; D unclear. The receptor was isolated from a man aged 40-49 years with renal cell carcinoma. CDR3 region: CASSQDEGDYYGYTF. CDR3 coding DNA: TGCGCCAGCAGCCAAGATGAAGGCGACTACTATGGCTACACCTTC.